Detailed here is one TCR beta chain. Antigen: not known. The sample belongs to a study of T cell repertoires and Cas9 in healthy adults. On the study more broadly: Multi-effector potency, cytotoxicity and lineage were assessed in SpCas9-reactive CD4 and CD8 T cells. Study-level findings and limits: Reportedly, SpCas9-reactive effector T cell proliferation and function were mitigated by SpCas9-reactive Tregs in vitro.

The assay was immunoSEQ multiplex PCR, and TCRdb's table has in-frame clones only and misses some. Of 20,000 to 25,000 clones listed, roughly 90% are singletons. Germline CDR1 is ENHRY and CDR2 is SYGVKD. Deletions cut 5 bases from V and 2 bases from J, with 12 bases between. This CDR3 region has 14 residues. Material: CD4+ effector T cells (CD127+, CD25-, CD137-, CD154-) from PBMCs; culture status not recorded. This chain uses TRBV10-3 with TRBJ1-1; D is uncertain. The origin of this receptor is a human donor in good health. The CDR3 here is CAISSGVRNTEAFF. Here the CDR3 DNA reads TGTGCCATCAGTTCCGGGGTCCGCAACACTGAAGCTTTCTTT.